The sequence of this T cell receptor (beta chain) was determined in a study of CD4 T cells in relation to SARS-CoV-2 and coronaviruses. Before the COVID-19 pandemic, during about 2010-2018, CD4+ T cells were taken from unexposed donors. CD4+ T cells were isolated from the cells after more than nine days of culture. Cells permitting, SARS-CoV-2 S/N and four cold-coronavirus spikes were tested on unexposed-donor CD4+ T cells. Fresh IL-2 medium replaced half the medium on days 3 and 7. Study observations and caveats: The cross-reactivity analysis covered only spike protein, not other viral proteins. Crossreactive clones expanded significantly less to SARS-CoV-2 than monoreactive clones.

The CDR3 runs 13 residues. Germline V gene data show CDR1 as SGHAT and CDR2 as FQNNGV. With 5 bases removed from V and 7 bases from J, the gap between germline ends came to 14 bases. Here immunoSEQ multiplex PCR was the method, and the copy in TCRdb shows in-frame clones only, minus some. The table lists around 20,000 clones, about 80% of them singletons. This clone was found a few times. Its specificity is unknown. Sequenced sample: CD4+ T cells from PBMCs, cultured in vitro. This TCR was sampled from a human donor in good health. The genes are TRBV11-2 and TRBJ2-5, with a tentative D call TRBD2 (6 bases). The CDR3 nucleotides are TGTGCCAGCAGCGGGGACTCCTTAAGGACCCAGTACTTC. It specifies CASSGDSLRTQYF.